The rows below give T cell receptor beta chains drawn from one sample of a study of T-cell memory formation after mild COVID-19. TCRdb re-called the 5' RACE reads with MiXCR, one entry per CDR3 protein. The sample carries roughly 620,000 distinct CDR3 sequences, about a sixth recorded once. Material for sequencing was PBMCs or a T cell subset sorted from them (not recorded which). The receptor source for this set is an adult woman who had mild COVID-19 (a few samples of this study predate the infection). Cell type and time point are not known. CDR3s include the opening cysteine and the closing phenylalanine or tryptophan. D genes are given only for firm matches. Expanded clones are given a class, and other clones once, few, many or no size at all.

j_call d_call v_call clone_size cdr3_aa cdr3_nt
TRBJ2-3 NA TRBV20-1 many CSASPLDRDTQYF TGCAGTGCTAGCCCCCTCGATAGGGATACGCAGTATTTT
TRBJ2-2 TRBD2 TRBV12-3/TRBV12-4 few CASTSWGGSATGELFF TGTGCCAGCACCTCATGGGGGGGTTCGGCCACCGGGGAGCTGTTTTTT
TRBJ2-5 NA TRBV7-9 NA CASSLSRGAETQYF TGTGCCAGCAGCTTATCGAGGGGAGCAGAGACCCAGTACTTC
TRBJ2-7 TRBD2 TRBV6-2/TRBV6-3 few CASSGLAGATGYEQYF TGTGCCAGCAGCGGACTAGCGGGAGCGACGGGCTACGAGCAGTACTTC
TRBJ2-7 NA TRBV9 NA CASSVVPGFYEQYF TGTGCCAGCAGCGTAGTCCCCGGTTTCTACGAGCAGTACTTC
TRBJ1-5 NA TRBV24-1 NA CATGMNGNQPQHF TGTGCCACCGGGATGAATGGCAATCAGCCCCAGCATTTT
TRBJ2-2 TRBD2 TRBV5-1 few CASSLAGGTFGELFF TGCGCCAGCAGCTTGGCGGGGGGGACGTTCGGGGAGCTGTTTTTT
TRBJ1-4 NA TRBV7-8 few CASSLISGIGEKLFF TGTGCCAGCAGCTTAATCTCGGGAATAGGAGAAAAACTGTTTTTT
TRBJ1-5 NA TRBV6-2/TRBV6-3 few CASSYSTEGGDNQPQHF TGTGCCAGCAGTTACTCGACCGAGGGAGGGGACAATCAGCCCCAGCATTTT
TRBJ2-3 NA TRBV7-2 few CASSPRNTDTQYF TGTGCCAGCAGCCCCCGGAACACAGATACGCAGTATTTT
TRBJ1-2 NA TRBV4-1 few CASSQEVGNYGYTF TGCGCCAGCAGCCAAGAAGTGGGAAACTATGGCTACACCTTC
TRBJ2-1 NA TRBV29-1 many CSVEGGESYNEQFF TGCAGCGTTGAAGGGGGGGAGTCCTACAATGAGCAGTTCTTC
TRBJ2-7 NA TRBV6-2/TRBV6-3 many CASRSTWGDPYEQYF TGTGCCAGCAGATCAACCTGGGGGGACCCCTACGAGCAGTACTTC
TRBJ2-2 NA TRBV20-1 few CSARDELVAGELFF TGCAGTGCTAGAGATGAACTGGTGGCCGGGGAGCTGTTTTTT
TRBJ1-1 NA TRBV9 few CASSVEMNTEAFF TGTGCCAGCAGCGTAGAGATGAACACTGAAGCTTTCTTT
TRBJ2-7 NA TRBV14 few CASSHLQSLVNEQYF TGTGCCAGCAGCCATCTTCAGTCACTAGTCAACGAGCAGTACTTC
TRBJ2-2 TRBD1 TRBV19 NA CASSPRRTGLTGELFF TGTGCCAGTAGCCCAAGGAGGACAGGGTTGACCGGGGAGCTGTTTTTT
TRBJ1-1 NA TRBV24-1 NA CATRGVDTEAFF TGTGCCACGAGGGGCGTGGACACTGAAGCTTTCTTT
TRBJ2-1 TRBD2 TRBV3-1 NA CASSTAGGVGYNEQFF TGTGCCAGCAGCACCGCGGGAGGGGTCGGGTACAATGAGCAGTTCTTC
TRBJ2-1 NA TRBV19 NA CASSIMRAGNEQFF TGTGCCAGTAGTATCATGCGGGCAGGCAATGAGCAGTTCTTC
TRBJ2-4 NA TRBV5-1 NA CASSLGTVDIQYF TGCGCCAGCAGCTTAGGGACGGTAGACATTCAGTACTTC
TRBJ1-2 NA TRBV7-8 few CASSLSDSYYGYTF TGTGCCAGCAGCTTATCAGATTCCTACTATGGCTACACCTTC
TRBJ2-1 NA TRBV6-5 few CASSYSDEQFF TGTGCCAGCAGTTACAGCGATGAGCAGTTCTTC
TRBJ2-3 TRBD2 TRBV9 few CASSSTSGGATDTQYF TGTGCCAGCAGCTCCACTAGCGGGGGGGCCACAGATACGCAGTATTTT
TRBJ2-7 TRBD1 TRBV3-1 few CASSYRGALIYEQYF TGTGCCAGCAGCTACAGGGGGGCCTTGATCTACGAGCAGTACTTC
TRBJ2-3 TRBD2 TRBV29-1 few CSVELAGPGDTQYF TGCAGCGTTGAACTAGCGGGTCCCGGGGATACGCAGTATTTT
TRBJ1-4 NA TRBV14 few CASSQGLEKLFF TGTGCCAGCAGCCAAGGACTCGAAAAACTGTTTTTT
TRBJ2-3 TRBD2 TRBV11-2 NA CASTISLADPQADTQYF TGTGCCAGCACCATAAGTCTAGCGGACCCCCAGGCCGATACGCAGTATTTT
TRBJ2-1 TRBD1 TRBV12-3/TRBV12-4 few CASSLTGRGLSSYNEQFF TGTGCCAGCAGTTTGACAGGGCGAGGTCTTAGCTCCTACAATGAGCAGTTCTTC
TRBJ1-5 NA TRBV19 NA CASSVAGGAWHF NA
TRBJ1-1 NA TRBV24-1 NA CATSPGGGTEAFF TGTGCCACCAGTCCAGGTGGGGGTACTGAAGCTTTCTTT
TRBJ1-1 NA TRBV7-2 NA CASSPLLGAFF TGTGCCAGCAGCCCTCTTCTAGGGGCTTTCTTT
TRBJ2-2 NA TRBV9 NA CASSVEASVYTGELFF TGTGCCAGCAGCGTAGAGGCTAGCGTGTACACCGGGGAGCTGTTTTTT
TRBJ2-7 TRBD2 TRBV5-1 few CASSLWGGASYEQYF TGCGCCAGCAGCTTGTGGGGAGGGGCGTCCTACGAGCAGTACTTC
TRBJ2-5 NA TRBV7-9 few CASSLRRLGVTTRETQYF TGTGCCAGCAGCCTGCGGAGGTTGGGGGTGACGACGAGGGAGACCCAGTACTTC
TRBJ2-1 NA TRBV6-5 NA CASTPGGGNEQFF TGTGCCAGCACCCCAGGAGGAGGAAATGAGCAGTTCTTC
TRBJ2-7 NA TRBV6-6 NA CASTWEVSYEQYF TGTGCCAGCACCTGGGAGGTAAGCTACGAGCAGTACTTC
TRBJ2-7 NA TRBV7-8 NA CASSLGSLGTSEQYF TGTGCCAGCAGCCTCGGTAGCTTGGGGACTTCCGAGCAGTACTTC
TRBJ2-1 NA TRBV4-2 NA CASSPPQTVSYNEQFF TGTGCCAGCAGCCCCCCTCAGACAGTCTCCTACAATGAGCAGTTCTTC
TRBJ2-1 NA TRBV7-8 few CASSLVVGIVYNEQFF TGTGCCAGCAGCTTAGTTGTGGGGATAGTCTACAATGAGCAGTTCTTC
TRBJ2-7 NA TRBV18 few CASSLDSLAVGEQYF TGTGCCAGCTCACTCGATTCGCTAGCAGTGGGTGAGCAGTACTTC
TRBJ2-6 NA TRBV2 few CASRGKIGSSGANVLTF TGTGCCAGCAGAGGAAAGATCGGCAGCTCTGGGGCCAACGTCCTGACTTTC
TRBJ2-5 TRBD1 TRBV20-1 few CSAVTGGWETQYF TGCAGTGCCGTCACAGGGGGGTGGGAGACCCAGTACTTC
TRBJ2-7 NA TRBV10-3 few CAIRGTGHGLLSQGFYEQYF TGTGCCATCAGGGGAACAGGGCATGGTTTACTCTCCCAGGGGTTCTACGAGCAGTACTTC
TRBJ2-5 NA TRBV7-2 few CASSHRRRSGETQYF TGTGCCAGCAGCCATCGCCGGAGGTCGGGCGAGACCCAGTACTTC
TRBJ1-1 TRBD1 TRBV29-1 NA CSVNSGGYTEAFF TGCAGCGTTAATTCAGGGGGTTATACTGAAGCTTTCTTT
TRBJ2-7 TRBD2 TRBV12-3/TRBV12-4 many CASRGDGLAGIGYEQYF TGTGCCAGCAGGGGGGACGGGCTAGCGGGGATCGGCTACGAGCAGTACTTC
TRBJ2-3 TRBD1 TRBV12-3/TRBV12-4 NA CASSPAGGGGDTQYF TGTGCCAGCAGTCCAGCAGGGGGCGGTGGAGATACGCAGTATTTT
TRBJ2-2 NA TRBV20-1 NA CSGATANTGELFF TGCAGTGGCGCCACGGCGAACACCGGGGAGCTGTTTTTT
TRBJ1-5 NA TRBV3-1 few CASSRGSSSNQPQHF TGTGCCAGCAGCCGGGGAAGCTCGAGCAATCAGCCCCAGCATTTT
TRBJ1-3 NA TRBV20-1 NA CSAGDAISGNTIYF TGCAGTGCTGGGGATGCGATCTCTGGAAACACCATATATTTT
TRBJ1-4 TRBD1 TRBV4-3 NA CASSQDGTGVNEKLFF TGCGCCAGCAGCCAAGATGGGACAGGGGTTAATGAAAAACTGTTTTTT
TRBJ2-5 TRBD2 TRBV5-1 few CASSLDGASGGETQYF TGCGCCAGCAGCTTGGATGGAGCTAGCGGGGGAGAGACCCAGTACTTC
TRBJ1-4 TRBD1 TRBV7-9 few CASRKGQLNEKLFF TGTGCCAGCAGGAAGGGACAGCTGAATGAAAAACTGTTTTTT
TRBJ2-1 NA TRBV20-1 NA CSARDGRSYNEQFF TGCAGTGCTAGAGATGGACGCTCCTACAATGAGCAGTTCTTC
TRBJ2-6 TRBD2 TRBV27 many CASSFLAAGANVLTF TGTGCCAGCAGTTTCCTAGCGGCTGGGGCCAACGTCCTGACTTTC
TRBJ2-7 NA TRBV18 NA CASSQDGSYEQYF TGTGCCAGCTCACAGGATGGCTCCTACGAGCAGTACTTC
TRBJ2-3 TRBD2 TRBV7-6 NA CASSPWTSGGSTDTQYF TGTGCCAGCAGCCCTTGGACTAGCGGGGGTAGTACAGATACGCAGTATTTT
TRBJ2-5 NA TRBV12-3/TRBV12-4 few CASSRHRAETQYF TGTGCCAGCAGTCGACATCGGGCAGAGACCCAGTACTTC
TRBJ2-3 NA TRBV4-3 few CASSQELAITDTQYF TGCGCCAGCAGCCAAGAACTAGCCATCACAGATACGCAGTATTTT